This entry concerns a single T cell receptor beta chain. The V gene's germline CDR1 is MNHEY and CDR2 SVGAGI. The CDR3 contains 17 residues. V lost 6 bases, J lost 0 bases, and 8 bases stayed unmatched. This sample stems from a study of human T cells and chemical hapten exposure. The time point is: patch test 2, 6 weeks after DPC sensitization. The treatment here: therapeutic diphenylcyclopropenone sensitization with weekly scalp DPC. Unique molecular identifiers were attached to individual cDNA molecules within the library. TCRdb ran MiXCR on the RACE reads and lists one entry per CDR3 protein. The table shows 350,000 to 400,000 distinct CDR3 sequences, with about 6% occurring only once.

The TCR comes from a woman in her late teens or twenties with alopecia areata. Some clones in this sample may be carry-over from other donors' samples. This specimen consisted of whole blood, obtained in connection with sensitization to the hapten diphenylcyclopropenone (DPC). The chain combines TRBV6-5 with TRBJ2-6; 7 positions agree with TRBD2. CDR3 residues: CASRVRRGYSGANVLTF. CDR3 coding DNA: TGTGCCAGCAGAGTCCGGCGGGGGTACTCTGGGGCCAACGTCCTGACTTTC.